The 23 T cell receptor beta chains below come from one sample, sequenced in a study of neurological immune-mediated disorders. TCRdb itself ran the 5' RACE reads through MiXCR, one entry per CDR3 protein. The table has tens of thousands of distinct CDR3 sequences, more than 9% seen once. The source material was CD4+ T cells from blood. Receptors originate from a woman under 40 with HTLV-1-associated myelopathy (HAM/TSP).

This clonotype appeared many times. V gene TRBV12-3 or TRBV12-4 combines with J gene TRBJ1-4, with D hard to call. V was cut by 3 bases and J by 8 bases, with 16 bases left in between. The CDR3 loop spans 15 amino acids. The CDR3 is CASSFSPGPGEKLFF. For the CDR3, the DNA is TGTGCCAGCAGTTTTAGTCCCGGCCCGGGGGAAAAACTGTTTTTT.

This clonotype was seen at least ten times. The chain joins TRBV3-1 to TRBJ2-7; perhaps TRBD1 as D (6 bases). Trimming removed 1 base from V and 6 bases from J, with 16 bases in between. There are 15 residues in the CDR3. Germline-derived CDR1 and CDR2 are LGHDT and YNNKEL (reference sequence). Written as DNA, the CDR3 is TGTGCCAGCAGCCAAGCGGCAGGGGTCCATCTCGAGCAGTACTTC. Encoded protein: CASSQAAGVHLEQYF.

This clonotype was seen a handful of times. The chain joins TRBV20-1 to TRBJ2-1; TRBD2 matches 8 bases. Unmatched junction bases numbered 6, after V lost 7 bases and J lost 4 bases. In germline, CDR1 is DFQATT, CDR2 SNEGSKA (reference sequence). CDR3 length: 13 amino acids. CDR3 in DNA: TGCAGTGTCTTAGCGGGACTGTACAATGAGCAGTTCTTC. This encodes CSVLAGLYNEQFF.

This chain connects TRBV6-1 to TRBJ1-1, with TRBD1 matching 8 bases. The CDR3 spans 12 residues. Germline loops: CDR1 MNHNS, CDR2 SASEGT. Trimming took 4 bases from V and 10 from J; bases not matched to a gene: 5. CDR3 nucleotide sequence: TGTGCCAGCAGTGGACAGGGGATTATAGCTTTCTTT. Translating it yields CASSGQGIIAFF.

The chain combines TRBV7-9 with TRBJ2-1; D call uncertain. Germline CDR1 is SEHNR and CDR2 is FQNEAQ (reference sequence). V lost 7 bases to trimming and J lost 7 bases, with 17 bases between them. This CDR3 region has 14 residues. CDR3 region: CASTEWRGRNEQFF. The CDR3, as DNA: TGTGCCAGCACCGAATGGAGAGGTAGAAATGAGCAGTTCTTC.

This clonotype appeared many times. V is TRBV7-2 and J is TRBJ2-1; 8 nucleotides agree with TRBD1. The ends lost 1 base at V and 6 bases at J; junction bases unmatched: 2. CDR1 SGHTA and CDR2 FQGNSA come from the germline V gene. CDR3 size: 14 residues. The CDR3: CASSLVTGGNEQFF. CDR3 DNA: TGTGCCAGCAGCTTAGTCACAGGGGGCAATGAGCAGTTCTTC.

This clonotype was observed at least ten times. The chain combines TRBV5-1 with TRBJ2-2; 8 bases are shared with TRBD1. The CDR3 is 16 residues long. The junction had 5 bases not matched to a gene; V was cut back by 2 bases and J by 2 bases. Germline-derived CDR1 and CDR2 are SGHRS and YFSETQ. The CDR3: CASSFNQGANTGELFF. CDR3 DNA: TGCGCCAGCAGCTTCAACCAGGGGGCAAACACCGGGGAGCTGTTTTTT. Drawing the rest from reference TRBV5-1 and TRBJ2-2, the complete variable domain is KAGVTQTPRYLIKTRGQQVTLSCSPISGHRSVSWYQQTPGQGLQFLFEYFSETQRNKGNFPGRFSGRQFSNSRSEMNVSTLELGDSALYLCASSFNQGANTGELFFGEGSRLTVL.

This clonotype has at least ten counts. In nucleotides, the CDR3 is TGCGCCAGCTGGACACCCCAGAACACTGAAGCTTTCTTT. Protein sequence: CASWTPQNTEAFF. This rearrangement joins TRBV10-2 to TRBJ1-1, with D possibly matching TRBD1 (5 bases). Germline CDR1 and CDR2: WSHSY and SAAADI. The CDR3 contains 13 residues. V dropped 8 bases and J dropped 1 base, with 11 bases sitting between them.

This clonotype was found many times. The J gene is TRBJ2-3, the V gene TRBV5-1; 7 nucleotides agree with TRBD2. J gave up 12 bases and V 4 bases, and 14 bases lay outside the gene matches. Looked up from germline, CDR1 is SGHRS and CDR2 is YFSETQ. This CDR3 comprises 14 residues. CDR3 coding DNA: TGCGCCAGCAGCCTAAGCGGGACGCAAGTCGATCAGTATTTT. As protein: CASSLSGTQVDQYF.

The table lists this clonotype with many counts. The chain has TRBV5-1 and TRBJ2-1, with D perhaps TRBD1 (5 bases). The CDR3 length is 15 residues. Germline CDR1 and CDR2: SGHRS and YFSETQ. V was cut by 4 bases and J by 4 bases, with 15 bases left in between. The CDR3 sequence: CASSPTGLGYNEQFF. The CDR3 nucleotides are TGCGCCAGCAGCCCCACAGGTTTAGGGTACAATGAGCAGTTCTTC.

The table lists this clonotype with many counts. The J gene is TRBJ2-2, the V gene TRBV20-1; possible D gene TRBD2, 5 bases. This CDR3 is built from 13 residues. Looked up from germline, CDR1 is DFQATT and CDR2 is SNEGSKA (reference sequence). Deletions cut 1 base from V and 5 bases from J, with 8 bases between. Written as DNA, the CDR3 is TGCAGTGCTAGAGTAGGCGGGACCGGGGAGCTGTTTTTT. It specifies CSARVGGTGELFF.

In this sample, this clonotype turned up many times. This rearrangement joins TRBV5-5 to TRBJ2-1; TRBD2 matches at 8 bases. Germline loops: CDR1 SGHKS, CDR2 YYEKEE (reference sequence). The J segment lost 0 bases and the V segment lost 2 bases, leaving 16 bases of the junction unmatched. The CDR3 is 20 amino acids. This CDR3 reads CASSFGGGASVPSSYNEQFF. CDR3 DNA: TGTGCCAGCAGCTTCGGGGGGGGGGCTAGCGTCCCGAGCTCCTACAATGAGCAGTTCTTC.

A few counts support this clonotype. This chain's CDR3 is CSALLGYEQYF. The DNA for the CDR3 is TGCAGTGCGCTGCTCGGCTACGAGCAGTACTTC. V gene TRBV20-1 combines with J gene TRBJ2-7; no firm D call. Trimming removed 6 bases from V and 3 bases from J, with 9 bases in between. Germline V gene sequence: CDR1 DFQATT, CDR2 SNEGSKA (reference sequence). The CDR3 has 11 amino acids.

There are many counts of this clonotype. The junction departs from the called germline gene at one end, perhaps through a read error. This chain links TRBV12-3 or TRBV12-4 with TRBJ1-1; D unresolved. This CDR3 region has 14 residues. The CDR3 loop reads CASSLVPAPPESFF. The CDR3 bases are TGTGCCAGCAGTTTGGTACCCGCGCCTCCTGAATCTTTCTTT.

This clonotype has a count of ten or more. V usage is TRBV2 and J usage is TRBJ1-1, with a weak D call TRBD1 (6 bases). The CDR3 runs to 16 residues. V gave up 7 bases and J gave up 1 base, with 19 bases separating them. Per the germline V gene, CDR1 is SNHLY and CDR2 is FYNNEI. The CDR3 coding sequence is TGTGCCAGCACCCCGGAAGGGGGGGCCCAGAACACTGAAGCTTTCTTT. This gives the protein CASTPEGGAQNTEAFF.

This clonotype occurred many times. The genes are TRBV7-2 and TRBJ1-2, with D possibly being TRBD1 (5 bases). Germline V gene data show CDR1 as SGHTA and CDR2 as FQGNSA. The CDR3 loop spans 13 amino acids. V was cut by 2 bases and J by 6 bases, with 10 bases left in between. Here the CDR3 reads CASSLTRAHGYTF. Here the CDR3 DNA reads TGTGCCAGCAGCTTAACCAGGGCACATGGCTACACCTTC.

For this clonotype: Since a much larger clone is just one base distant, this may be a read error. The rearrangement joins TRBV5-1 to TRBJ1-2, with D perhaps TRBD1 (6 bases). The CDR3 sequence is 15 residues long. The V end was cut by 4 bases, the J end by 4 bases, with 17 bases between. CDR1 SGHRS and CDR2 YFSETQ come from the germline V gene. The CDR3 DNA reads TGCGCCAGCAGCCTGGGGGAAGGACAGCGCTATGGCTACACCTTC. Protein sequence: CASSLGEGQRYGYTF.

In its sample, this clonotype was seen many times. The V and J genes are TRBV11-3 and TRBJ2-2; the D gene is possibly TRBD1 (5 bases). V was cut by 3 bases and J by 4 bases, with 12 bases left in between. In germline, CDR1 is SGHNT, CDR2 YENEEA. This CDR3 has 15 residues. The CDR3 is CASSFDSGSTGELFF. The DNA of the CDR3 is TGTGCCAGCAGCTTTGACAGTGGGTCCACCGGGGAGCTGTTTTTT.

CDR3 nucleotide sequence: TGTGCCTGGGACATGGGTTCCCTGAACACTGAAGCTTTCTTT. Its protein product is CAWDMGSLNTEAFF. The chain joins TRBV30 to TRBJ1-1; D gene uncertain. The CDR3 totals 14 residues. Trimming took off 5 bases at V and 0 bases at J, with 13 bases between the two ends. Germline lookup yields CDR1 GTSNPN and CDR2 SVGIG (reference sequence).

Many counts were recorded for this clonotype. The CDR3 loop reads CASSLRRVTEAFF. DNA for the CDR3: TGTGCCAGCAGCTTGCGGAGGGTCACTGAAGCTTTCTTT. The chain employs TRBV7-2 and TRBJ1-1; D ambiguous. V lost 3 bases to trimming and J lost 4 bases, with 9 bases between them. This CDR3 has 13 residues. CDR1 is SGHTA and CDR2 is FQGNSA in the germline V gene.

This clonotype was counted many times. The rearrangement links TRBV6-5 to TRBJ2-3, with 11 positions matching TRBD2. V dropped 2 bases and J dropped 5; count of bases not matched to a gene: 9. This CDR3 region has 17 residues. In germline, CDR1 is MNHEY, CDR2 SVGAGI. Written as DNA, the CDR3 is TGTGCCAGCAGTTACCGCGCCCTAGCGGGGGGAAGAGATACGCAGTATTTT. Translating gives CASSYRALAGGRDTQYF.

This clonotype was counted at least ten times. One end of the junction is discordant with germline, which a read error may explain. The chain couples TRBV5-1 to TRBJ1-1; TRBD1 agrees at 8 bases. This CDR3 spans 11 amino acids. Germline V CDR1 and CDR2: SGHRS, YFSETQ. CDR3: CASSLSGQVHF. For the CDR3, the DNA is TGCGCCAGCAGCTTGTCGGGACAGGTCCACTTC.

This clonotype has at least ten counts. The chain combines TRBV27 with TRBJ1-6, with 9 bases that match TRBD1. CDR1 MNHEY and CDR2 SMNVEV come from the germline V gene (reference sequence). Losses at the gene ends were 6 bases for V and 10 bases for J; bases not matched to a gene: 7. The CDR3 spans 14 residues. The CDR3: CASRPGTGYSPLHF. The CDR3 DNA is TGTGCCAGCAGGCCCGGGACAGGGTACTCACCCCTCCACTTT.